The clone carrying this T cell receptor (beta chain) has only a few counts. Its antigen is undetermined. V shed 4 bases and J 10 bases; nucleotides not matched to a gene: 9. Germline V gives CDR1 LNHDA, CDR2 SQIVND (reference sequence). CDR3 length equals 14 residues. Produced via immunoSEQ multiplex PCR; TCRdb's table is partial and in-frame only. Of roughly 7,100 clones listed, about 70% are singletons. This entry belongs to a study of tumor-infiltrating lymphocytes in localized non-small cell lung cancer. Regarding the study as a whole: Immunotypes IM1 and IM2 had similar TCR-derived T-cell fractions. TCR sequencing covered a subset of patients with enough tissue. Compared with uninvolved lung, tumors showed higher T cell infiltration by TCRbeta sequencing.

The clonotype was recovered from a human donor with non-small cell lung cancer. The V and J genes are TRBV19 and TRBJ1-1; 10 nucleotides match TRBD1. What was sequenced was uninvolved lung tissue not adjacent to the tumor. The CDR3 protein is CASSSRQGAMGAFF. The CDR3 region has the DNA TGTGCCAGTAGTAGTCGACAGGGGGCGATGGGAGCTTTCTTT.